One sample yielded the 8 T cell receptor beta chains listed below, sequenced in a study of shared clonotypes between healthy human individuals. Some clones are missing from TCRdb's copy, which holds only in-frame ones; the method was immunoSEQ multiplex PCR. The sample contains 2 million to 2.5 million clones, 95% of which appear only once. Sequenced: naive CD4+ T cells sorted from blood. Specified subset: CD45RA+ positively selected. Every receptor here comes from a man younger than 35 in good health.

As for this clone: A read error is possible here, since a much larger clone lies one base away. The chain recombines TRBV14 with TRBJ1-1; unclear D gene. Germline assignment: CDR1 SGHDN and CDR2 FVKESK. Trimming removed 0 bases from V and 4 bases from J, with 12 bases in between. CDR3 length: 15 residues. CDR3 amino acids: CASSQESTRGTEAFF. For the CDR3, the DNA is TGTGCCAGCAGCCAAGAGTCGACTCGAGGCACTGAAGCTTTCTTT.

This clone was picked up one time. This chain uses TRBV18 with TRBJ2-7; 9 nucleotides align to TRBD1. CDR1 and CDR2 from the germline V gene are KGHSH and LQKENI. V lost 2 bases, J lost 6 bases, and 2 bases stayed unmatched. This CDR3 is 13 amino acids long. The CDR3: CASSPEDRGEQYF. The CDR3 DNA sequence: TGTGCCAGCTCACCAGAGGACAGGGGCGAGCAGTACTTC.

V is TRBV5-1 and J is TRBJ2-1, with 7 bases identical to TRBD2. V gave up 6 bases and J gave up 6 bases; unmatched junction bases: 6. The germline CDR1 and CDR2 sequences are SGHRS and YFSETQ. The CDR3 length is 13 residues. The CDR3 region is CASTASGPNEQFF. As DNA, the CDR3 is TGCGCCAGCACGGCTAGCGGACCCAATGAGCAGTTCTTC.

The gene calls are TRBV6-1 and TRBJ2-5; D could derive from TRBD1 or TRBD2 (6 bases each). Germline CDR1 and CDR2: MNHNS and SASEGT. Trimming took off 2 bases at V and 5 bases at J, with 21 bases between the two ends. This CDR3 has 17 residues. CDR3 DNA: TGTGCCAGCAGTGAAATGTTGTTGGGGGGCGTTTGGGAGACCCAGTACTTC. Translation gives CASSEMLLGGVWETQYF.

V is TRBV7-3 and J is TRBJ1-1; 8 bases fit TRBD1. This CDR3 has 14 residues. The germline V gene has CDR1 SGHTA and CDR2 FQGTGA. Trimming cost V 5 bases and J 7 bases; bases outside gene matches: 9. CDR3 sequence (DNA): TGTGCCAGCAGCCCACAGGGGGGCTTTGGTGAAGCTTTCTTT. The encoded protein is CASSPQGGFGEAFF.

The genes are TRBV28 and TRBJ1-5, with TRBD1 matching 11 bases. Germline CDR1 MDHEN, CDR2 SYDVKM. The CDR3 consists of 15 residues. With 6 bases clipped from V and 6 bases from J, the junction kept 7 bases outside the gene matches. CDR3 loop: CASRTGQGAGQPQHF. CDR3 in DNA: TGTGCCAGCAGAACAGGACAGGGGGCAGGTCAGCCCCAGCATTTT.

The V and J genes are TRBV19 and TRBJ1-5, with 7 bases that match TRBD1. The CDR3 loop spans 18 amino acids. J lost 2 bases, V lost 4 bases, and 14 bases had no gene match. The V gene's germline CDR1 is LNHDA and CDR2 SQIVND (reference sequence). CDR3 DNA sequence: TGTGCCAGTAGTAAACGGACAGGTAATCTCGGGGGCAATCAGCCCCAGCATTTT. Amino acid sequence: CASSKRTGNLGGNQPQHF.

The J gene is TRBJ1-2, the V gene TRBV6-5; the match to TRBD1 covers 8 bases. The trim removed 6 bases at V and 8 bases at J, leaving 11 bases unmatched. This CDR3 is built from 14 residues. Germline values: CDR1 MNHEY, CDR2 SVGAGI. CDR3 sequence reads: CASRNTGQGGGYTF. Written as DNA, the CDR3 is TGTGCCAGCAGAAACACTGGACAGGGCGGCGGCTACACCTTC.